The rows below give T cell receptor beta chains drawn from one sample of a study of cytomegalovirus exposure and HLA in healthy donors. Data came from immunoSEQ multiplex PCR; TCRdb stores just in-frame clones and leaves some out. The repertoire table contains some 40,000 clones. The sample consisted of PBMCs. The receptors were gathered from a human donor in good health. The CDR3 runs from the conserved cysteine through the conserved F or W. Expanded clones get a size class; other rows say once, few or many, or leave the size out.

v_call clone_size cdr3_aa
TRBV19 NA CASSMTGITNEKLFF
TRBV18 NA CASSPSTPPEQFF
TRBV7-8 large CASSKPGQGYEQYF
TRBV4-1 medium-sized CASSLWTGVGVNQPQHF
TRBV19 NA CASSFTSVSYEQYF
TRBV5-1 NA CASSLEGAPNEQFF
TRBV5-1 NA CASSPTGGSNQPQHF
TRBV30 NA CAWRIRDLGDGKQYF
TRBV28 NA CASSPPGQEPYEQYF
TRBV5-1 NA CASSRRQGSDEQYF
TRBV2 NA CASSEALHSANYGYTF
TRBV30 NA CAWNKGTASYEQYF
TRBV29-1 NA CSVSDTGNYGYTF
TRBV7-9 NA CASSPRDSSYNEQFF
TRBV11-2 NA CASSSLWGGETQYF
TRBV5-1 NA CASSRNQGTTEAFF
TRBV28 NA CASSFLTDSYNEQFF
TRBV27 NA CASTLAGISPSGANVLTF
TRBV7-8 NA CASSRTSWYEQYF
TRBV7-9 NA CASSGQGVGQPQHF
TRBV5-5 NA CASSLLGGRETQYF
TRBV18 NA CASSSVQGINEQFF
TRBV4-1 NA CASSLQTGAYEQYF
TRBV7-9 NA CASSLGSEDLTDTQYF
TRBV7-9 NA CATPPTGANVLTF
TRBV7-8 NA CASSSETRAFGGNQPQHF
TRBV2 NA CASSDRHSNQPQHF
TRBV2 NA CASSAGTGSYEQYF
TRBV30 NA CAFPGQGGEKLFF
TRBV5-4 NA CASSYLLQGDTEAFF
TRBV19 NA CATHDRDQPQHF
TRBV18 NA CASSPLRSNTGELFF
TRBV27 NA CASSSPRAGNTDTQYF
TRBV5-1 NA CASSSDRNSPLHF
TRBV7-8 NA CASSLGGLRGGYTF
TRBV5-1 NA CASNTGTGTPYEQYF